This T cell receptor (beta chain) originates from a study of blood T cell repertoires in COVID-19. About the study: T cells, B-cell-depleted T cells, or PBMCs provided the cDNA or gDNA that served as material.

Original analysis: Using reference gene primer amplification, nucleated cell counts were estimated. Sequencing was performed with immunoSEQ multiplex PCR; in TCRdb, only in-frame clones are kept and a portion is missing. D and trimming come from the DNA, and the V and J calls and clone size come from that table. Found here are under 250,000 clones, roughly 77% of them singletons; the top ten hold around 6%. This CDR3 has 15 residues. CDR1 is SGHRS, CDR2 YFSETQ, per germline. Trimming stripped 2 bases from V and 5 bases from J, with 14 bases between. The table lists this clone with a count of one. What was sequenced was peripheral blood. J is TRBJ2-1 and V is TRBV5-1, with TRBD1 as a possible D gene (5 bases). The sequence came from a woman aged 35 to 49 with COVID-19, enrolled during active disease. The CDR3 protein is CASSLLDSLDNEQFF. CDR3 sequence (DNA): TGCGCCAGCAGCTTACTCGACAGCCTGGACAATGAGCAGTTCTTC.